Following are 10 T cell receptor beta chains from one sample sequenced in a study of blood T cell repertoires in COVID-19. Assay used: immunoSEQ multiplex PCR; TCRdb lists only in-frame clones, some missing. The sample carries some 87,000 clones, less than 85% recorded once. Sequenced input: peripheral blood. The receptors here all came from a man aged 50-60 years who had recovered from COVID-19.

The chain links TRBV5-1 to TRBJ1-6; tentatively, D is TRBD1 (5 bases). The CDR3 covers 14 residues. Germline values: CDR1 SGHRS, CDR2 YFSETQ. V was trimmed by 4 bases and J by 9 bases, leaving 14 bases between them. CDR3 nucleotides: TGCGCCAGCAGCCCCGGGGGATTCGGTTCACCCCTCCACTTT. It translates to CASSPGGFGSPLHF.

The rearrangement links TRBV10-3 to TRBJ1-4; 8 positions agree with TRBD1. The CDR3 has 15 residues. V was clipped by 6 bases and J by 0 bases; unmatched bases: 3. CDR1 ENHRY and CDR2 SYGVKD come from the germline V gene. CDR3 in DNA: TGTGCCATCAGAGAGGGACAGGCAACTAATGAAAAACTGTTTTTT. It translates to CAIREGQATNEKLFF.

By sample share, this clone is medium-sized. This chain links TRBV10-1 with TRBJ2-5; 9 positions match TRBD2. This CDR3 has 19 residues. Per germline, CDR1 WNHNN and CDR2 SYGVQD (reference sequence). The V gene end was trimmed by 2 bases and the J gene end by 4 bases; junction bases not matched to a gene: 17. As DNA, the CDR3 is TGCGCCAGCAGTGAGGATAAGGGGTCTAGCGGGAACTGCGGAGAGACCCAGTACTTC. It specifies CASSEDKGSSGNCGETQYF.

This clone was seen just once. The genes are TRBV4-3 and TRBJ2-3; D not resolved. This CDR3 contains 13 residues. Trimming removed 4 bases from V and 2 bases from J, with 7 bases in between. Germline V gene sequence: CDR1 LGHNA, CDR2 YSLEER. The DNA for the CDR3 is TGCGCCAGCAGCCGACTTCTCACAGATACGCAGTATTTT. As protein: CASSRLLTDTQYF.

The chain links TRBV9 to TRBJ2-7; 8 bases map to TRBD1. Looked up from germline, CDR1 is SGDLS and CDR2 is YYNGEE. The CDR3 runs 15 residues. V was pared by 5 bases and J by 4 bases, with 11 bases of the junction left unmatched. DNA of the CDR3: TGTGCCAGCAGTCCAACCCCAGGGGGCGTATACGAGCAGTACTTC. Translation: CASSPTPGGVYEQYF.

This chain joins TRBV5-4 and TRBJ1-4; 11 bases map to TRBD1. V was pared by 3 bases and J by 7 bases, with 8 bases of the junction left unmatched. The CDR3 extends over 16 amino acids. Germline CDR1 reads SGHNT; CDR2 reads YYREEE (reference sequence). CDR3 sequence reads: CASSSGTGGGGEKLFF. The DNA of the CDR3 is TGTGCCAGCAGCTCCGGGACAGGGGGTGGCGGTGAAAAACTGTTTTTT.

J is TRBJ1-5 and V is TRBV6-2 or TRBV6-3, with D tentatively TRBD1 (5 bases). Per germline, CDR1 MNHEY and CDR2 SVGEGT. Deletions cut 3 bases from V and 2 bases from J, with 11 bases between. The CDR3 is 15 amino acids. The CDR3 nucleotides read TGTGCCAGCAGTTATCCGACAGATGGCAATCAGCCCCAGCATTTT. It translates to CASSYPTDGNQPQHF.

CDR3 residues: CASRSGENTGELFF. The CDR3 region has the DNA TGTGCCAGTAGGTCTGGAGAGAACACCGGGGAGCTGTTTTTT. The chain carries TRBV19 and TRBJ2-2, with unresolved D. This CDR3 has 14 amino acids. The ends were cut back, 6 bases at V and 1 base at J, with 9 bases in the middle. Germline V lookup: CDR1 LNHDA, CDR2 SQIVND (reference sequence).

CDR3: CASSLLSGTSGGPYNEQFF. The CDR3, as DNA: TGTGCCAGCAGCTTACTGTCCGGGACTAGCGGGGGGCCATACAATGAGCAGTTCTTC. This rearrangement joins TRBV11-2 to TRBJ2-1, with 15 bases that match TRBD2. The trim removed 2 bases at V and 4 bases at J, leaving 9 bases unmatched. Germline CDR1 and CDR2: SGHAT and FQNNGV. The CDR3 covers 19 residues.

The chain joins TRBV28 to TRBJ2-1; a weak D match, TRBD2 (6 bases). Trimming took 8 bases from V and 5 from J, leaving 16 bases between them. CDR1 and CDR2 from the germline V gene are MDHEN and SYDVKM. This CDR3 region has 14 residues. The CDR3 DNA reads TGTGCCAGCCACGCGCTAGCGACAAACAATGAGCAGTTCTTC. It is translated as CASHALATNNEQFF.